This is a list of T cell receptor beta chains from one sample in a study of T cell changes during pregnancy in multiple sclerosis. Assay: immunoSEQ multiplex PCR; the TCRdb copy retains only in-frame clones and omits some. The data show under 50,000 clones, around 94% seen once. The material was CD8+ T cells from peripheral blood mononuclear cells, obtained in the third trimester of pregnancy. These receptors were obtained from a female donor with multiple sclerosis, enrolled in a pregnancy study. CDR3s include the opening cysteine and the closing phenylalanine or tryptophan. A D gene is named only where the DNA matches it firmly. Part of the rows lack a size; the others show once, few, many or a class for expanded clones.

NA,NA,TRBJ1-3,TRBV6-5,CASSYSGGGDTIYF,TGTGCCAGCAGTTACTCGGGAGGTGGGGACACCATATATTTT
TRBD2,medium-sized,TRBJ2-7,TRBV7-9,CASSLWTSGYEQYF,TGTGCCAGCAGCCTATGGACTAGCGGATACGAGCAGTACTTC
TRBD2,NA,TRBJ2-3,TRBV5-4,CASSLGDYTDTQYF,TGTGCCAGCAGCTTGGGGGACTACACAGATACGCAGTATTTT
TRBD2,once,TRBJ2-5,TRBV7-6,CASSWTSGQETQYF,TGTGCCAGCAGCTGGACTAGCGGACAAGAGACCCAGTACTTC
TRBD2,NA,TRBJ2-3,TRBV27,CASSLVSGGLTDTQYF,TGTGCCAGCAGTTTGGTTAGCGGGGGCCTCACAGATACGCAGTATTTT
NA,NA,TRBJ2-1,TRBV6-5,CASSYGSVYNEQFF,TGTGCCAGCAGTTACGGTAGCGTATACAATGAGCAGTTCTTC
NA,NA,TRBJ2-5,TRBV5-6,CASSFPGRAWEETQYF,TGTGCCAGCAGCTTTCCCGGCAGGGCGTGGGAAGAGACCCAGTACTTC
TRBD1,NA,TRBJ1-5,TRBV2,CASSGDSVPQHF,TGTGCCAGCAGCGGGGACAGTGTACCCCAGCATTTT
TRBD1,NA,TRBJ2-7,TRBV2,CAATQDRPVF,TGTGCCGCGACGCAGGACAGGCCAGTCTTC
TRBD1,NA,TRBJ2-2,TRBV19,CASSGIGQDNTGELFF,TGTGCCAGTTCCGGCATTGGACAGGACAACACCGGGGAGCTGTTTTTT
NA,NA,TRBJ1-6,TRBV10-2,CASSESPLPRDHSPLHF,TGCGCCAGCAGTGAGTCTCCACTGCCCAGGGATCATTCACCCCTCCACTTT
TRBD2,NA,TRBJ2-2,TRBV7-6,CASSLSPGTSGINTGELFF,TGTGCCAGCAGCTTAAGCCCGGGGACTAGCGGGATAAACACCGGGGAGCTGTTTTTT
TRBD1,NA,TRBJ1-4,TRBV11-2,CASSLEPPGGDEKLFF,TGTGCCAGCAGCTTAGAGCCCCCAGGGGGCGATGAAAAACTGTTTTTT
TRBD1,NA,TRBJ2-1,TRBV9,CASSSTGDRVNEQFF,TGTGCCAGCAGCTCCACGGGGGACAGGGTCAATGAGCAGTTCTTC
NA,NA,TRBJ1-1,TRBV2,CASSTGLNTEAFF,TGTGCCAGCAGCACAGGGCTGAACACTGAAGCTTTCTTT
TRBD1,NA,TRBJ1-2,TRBV5-6,CASSLGSGTGSYGYTF,TGTGCCAGCAGCTTAGGAAGTGGGACAGGTTCCTATGGCTACACCTTC
TRBD1,NA,TRBJ2-6,TRBV13,CASSLRDRVTGANVLTF,TGTGCCAGCAGCCTCCGGGACAGGGTTACGGGGGCCAACGTCCTGACTTTC
NA,NA,TRBJ2-2,TRBV7-8,CAIPGGQRKLPGELFF,TGTGCCATTCCCGGCGGACAGAGAAAGTTACCCGGGGAGCTGTTTTTT
NA,NA,TRBJ2-3,TRBV27,CASSLTGLGGEQYF,TGTGCCAGCAGTTTGACAGGCCTTGGGGGTGAGCAGTATTTT
TRBD1,NA,TRBJ2-7,TRBV11-2,CASSLVQGATYEQYF,TGTGCCAGCAGCTTAGTTCAGGGGGCAACCTACGAGCAGTACTTC
TRBD2,NA,TRBJ2-3,TRBV10-1,CASSERAGGPSDTQYF,TGCGCCAGCAGTGAAAGAGCGGGGGGGCCTTCAGATACGCAGTATTTT
NA,NA,TRBJ1-2,TRBV13,CASSLGRVGGTLPDGYTF,TGTGCCAGCAGCTTAGGCCGTGTCGGGGGAACCCTTCCGGATGGCTACACCTTC
TRBD2,NA,TRBJ2-2,TRBV9,CASSPGGTGELFF,TGTGCCAGCAGCCCGGGGGGTACCGGGGAGCTGTTTTTT
NA,NA,TRBJ1-5,TRBV25-1,CASSEQGSNQPQHF,TGTGCCAGCAGTGAACAGGGCAGCAATCAGCCCCAGCATTTT
NA,NA,TRBJ2-7,TRBV11-2,CASSNQLEYYEQYF,TGTGCCAGCAGCAACCAACTAGAGTACTACGAGCAGTACTTC
TRBD1,NA,TRBJ1-1,TRBV11-2,CASSLAQDRAFF,TGTGCCAGCAGCTTAGCGCAGGACAGGGCTTTCTTT
TRBD1,NA,TRBJ2-7,TRBV4-1,CASSQDRGSDEQYF,TGCGCCAGCAGTCAAGACAGGGGGAGCGACGAGCAGTACTTC
NA,NA,TRBJ2-1,TRBV27,CASSLFRSNEQFF,TGTGCCAGCAGTTTGTTTCGGAGCAATGAGCAGTTCTTC
TRBD2,NA,TRBJ2-1,TRBV4-1,CASSQGLAVREQFF,TGCGCCAGCAGCCAGGGACTAGCGGTGCGGGAGCAGTTCTTC
NA,NA,TRBJ2-3,TRBV11-3,CASSLGQSTDTQYF,TGTGCCAGCAGCTTAGGGCAGAGCACAGATACGCAGTATTTT
TRBD1,once,TRBJ2-7,TRBV5-1,CASWDSSYEQYF,TGCGCCAGCTGGGACAGTTCCTACGAGCAGTACTTC
NA,NA,TRBJ1-5,TRBV7-3,CASSSSGQPQHF,TGTGCCAGCAGCTCATCAGGGCAGCCCCAGCATTTT
NA,NA,TRBJ1-5,TRBV19,CASSETARRGQPQHF,TGTGCCAGTAGTGAAACCGCAAGGCGGGGTCAGCCCCAGCATTTT
NA,NA,TRBJ1-5,TRBV27,CASSLSIYSQPQHF,TGTGCCAGCAGTTTAAGTATTTATAGTCAGCCCCAGCATTTT
NA,NA,TRBJ1-1,TRBV4-2,CASSQHELNTEAFF,TGTGCCAGCAGCCAACACGAGCTGAACACTGAAGCTTTCTTT
NA,NA,TRBJ2-1,TRBV2,CASSDWEGGPPYYNEQFF,TGTGCCAGCAGTGACTGGGAGGGGGGGCCCCCTTACTACAATGAGCAGTTCTTC
NA,NA,TRBJ1-2,TRBV14,CASSQESPIAGDYGYTF,TGTGCCAGCAGCCAAGAATCTCCTATAGCAGGGGACTATGGCTACACCTTC
TRBD2,NA,TRBJ2-1,TRBV5-1,CASSLISGGANEQFF,TGCGCCAGCAGCTTAATTAGCGGGGGGGCTAATGAGCAGTTCTTC
NA,NA,TRBJ1-6,TRBV27,CASKPGVDGSPLHF,TGTGCCAGCAAGCCCGGGGTGGACGGCTCACCCCTCCACTTT
TRBD1,NA,TRBJ2-7,TRBV5-1,CASSLGGARTGFPYEQYF,TGCGCCAGCAGCTTGGGGGGTGCTCGGACAGGGTTTCCCTACGAGCAGTACTTC
NA,NA,TRBJ1-4,TRBV6-5,CASSFGHTDEKLFF,TGTGCCAGCAGTTTTGGACATACCGATGAAAAACTGTTTTTT
NA,NA,TRBJ1-1,TRBV7-9,CASSLPSNTEAFF,TGTGCCAGCAGCTTACCATCGAACACTGAAGCTTTCTTT
NA,once,TRBJ2-1,TRBV7-7,CASSLSLGTSYNEQFF,TGTGCTAGCAGCTTAAGCCTGGGCACCTCCTACAATGAGCAGTTCTTC
NA,NA,TRBJ1-2,TRBV19,CASSIDGGELNYGYTF,TGTGCCAGTAGTATAGATGGCGGAGAACTAAACTATGGCTACACCTTC
TRBD1,NA,TRBJ1-4,TRBV11-2,CASSLSGQGHEKLFF,TGTGCCAGCAGCTTAAGTGGACAGGGTCATGAAAAACTGTTTTTT
TRBD1,NA,TRBJ2-1,TRBV7-9,CASSHQGQSSYNEQFF,TGTGCCAGCAGCCACCAGGGACAGAGCTCCTACAATGAGCAGTTCTTC
TRBD2,NA,TRBJ2-2,TRBV9,CASSGEAGGRTGELFF,TGTGCCAGCAGCGGTGAAGCGGGGGGGCGCACCGGGGAGCTGTTTTTT
NA,NA,TRBJ2-1,TRBV27,CASSPSDGGDEQFF,TGTGCCAGCAGTCCCTCAGATGGCGGGGATGAGCAGTTCTTC
NA,NA,TRBJ2-1,TRBV25-1,CASSESWQDNEQFF,TGTGCCAGCAGTGAATCTTGGCAGGACAATGAGCAGTTCTTC
TRBD1,NA,TRBJ1-4,TRBV7-9,CASSVAGGREKLFF,TGTGCCAGCAGTGTGGCAGGGGGGAGGGAAAAACTGTTTTTT
NA,NA,TRBJ1-1,TRBV19,CASTSQDRRNTEAFF,TGTGCCAGTACATCCCAGGACAGAAGGAACACTGAAGCTTTCTTT
NA,NA,TRBJ2-4,TRBV11-2,CASSSVGRTVAKNIQYF,TGTGCCAGCAGCTCAGTAGGACGGACAGTAGCCAAAAACATTCAGTACTTC
TRBD1,once,TRBJ1-2,TRBV5-5,CASSQTGAYLSYGYTF,TGTGCCAGCAGCCAGACAGGGGCCTACTTGAGCTATGGCTACACCTTC
TRBD1,NA,TRBJ2-7,TRBV4-2,CASSQGTGGLEHYEQYF,TGTGCCAGCAGCCAAGGGACAGGGGGACTAGAGCACTACGAGCAGTACTTC
TRBD1,NA,TRBJ2-1,TRBV19,CASSVSRTGGNEQFF,TGTGCCAGTAGTGTTAGCCGGACAGGGGGCAATGAGCAGTTCTTC
TRBD1,NA,TRBJ1-3,TRBV7-7,CASSPGTGSGNTIYF,TGTGCTAGCAGCCCCGGGACAGGCTCTGGAAACACCATATATTTT
NA,NA,TRBJ1-1,TRBV29-1,CSVDRGNTEAFF,TGCAGCGTTGATAGGGGGAACACTGAAGCTTTCTTT
TRBD1,NA,TRBJ1-4,TRBV6-5,CASSPIQGPNEKLFF,TGTGCCAGCAGTCCGATACAGGGGCCGAATGAAAAACTGTTTTTT
NA,NA,TRBJ2-7,TRBV6-4,CASSEQGDYEQYF,TGTGCCAGCAGTGAACAGGGCGACTACGAGCAGTACTTC